The 25 T cell receptor beta chains below were found in one sample sequenced in a study of human T cells and chemical hapten exposure (TCRdb year 2021). Per the publication, the time point label means: patch test 1, 2 weeks after DPC sensitization. What the treatment or condition label conveys for this sample: therapeutic diphenylcyclopropenone sensitization with weekly scalp DPC. Libraries were constructed by RACE. Instrument on record: NextSeq 500. TCRdb cleaned the public reads at Q25 with fastp, built clones with MiXCR and kept in-frame beta chains. Each entry is one CDR3 protein sequence, shown with its most common DNA and genes. The sample profile shows some 49,000 distinct CDR3 sequences; 8% to 9.5% of them were found once. Of the sample, 4.5% falls within the top ten clones. This specimen was whole blood, taken in connection with sensitization to the hapten diphenylcyclopropenone (DPC). The receptors shown here come from a woman aged 45-65 years with alopecia areata. Some clones in this sample may be carry-over from other donors' samples.

This clonotype was counted at least ten times. This chain connects TRBV9 to TRBJ2-5; D gene uncertain. V was pared by 0 bases and J by 5 bases, with 2 bases between. CDR1 and CDR2 from the germline V gene are SGDLS and YYNGEE. The CDR3 totals 11 residues. This chain's CDR3 is CASSVAETQYF. For the CDR3, the DNA is TGTGCCAGCAGCGTAGCTGAGACCCAGTACTTC.

The rearrangement joins TRBV11-2 to TRBJ2-7; D is undetermined. Trimming cost V 5 bases and J 4 bases, with 15 bases left between them. Germline values: CDR1 SGHAT, CDR2 FQNNGV. This CDR3 comprises 14 residues. CDR3 nucleotides: TGTGCCAGCAGCCGGAGTCACATGAAATACGAGCAGTACTTC. It codes for CASSRSHMKYEQYF.

Many counts were recorded for this clonotype. V and J are TRBV21-1 and TRBJ2-7; TRBD2, the D gene given by the table, was not confirmed from the DNA. TRBV21-1 is a known pseudogene. CDR3 length: 16 residues. CDR3 residues: CASSNCTSGRKDEQYF. The CDR3 DNA follows: TGTGCCAGCAGCAATTGTACTAGCGGGAGAAAGGACGAGCAGTACTTC.

Ten or more counts support this clonotype. V is TRBV28 and J is TRBJ2-2; TRBD1 matches 7 bases. J gave up 6 bases and V 7 bases, and 5 bases lay outside the gene matches. Germline lookup yields CDR1 MDHEN and CDR2 SYDVKM. CDR3 size: 13 residues. The CDR3 DNA reads TGTGCCAGCAAAACAGGGGACGCCGGGGAGCTGTTTTTT. It codes for CASKTGDAGELFF.

This clonotype was observed at least ten times. The chain is built from TRBV11-2 and TRBJ2-1; D gene ambiguous. This CDR3 is 15 amino acids long. Germline loops: CDR1 SGHAT, CDR2 FQNNGV. V lost 5 bases, J lost 1 base, and 12 bases lay in between. This CDR3 is CASSPQRQSYNEQFF. As DNA, the CDR3 is TGTGCCAGCAGCCCCCAGCGTCAGTCCTACAATGAGCAGTTCTTC.

The sample holds many counts of this clonotype. The V and J genes are TRBV6-6 and TRBJ2-7, with D maybe TRBD1 (6 bases). CDR3 length equals 13 residues. Germline loops: CDR1 MNHNY, CDR2 SVGAGI (reference sequence). Trimming left V 6 bases short and J 5 bases short, with 14 bases between. The CDR3 DNA reads TGTGCCAGCAGACCAAGACAGGCCCACGAGCAGTACTTC. Translated, it gives CASRPRQAHEQYF.

The chain uses TRBV7-9 and TRBJ1-5; tentatively, D is TRBD1 (6 bases). The V end lost 3 bases, the J end lost 3 bases, and 15 bases lay between the germline ends. CDR3 size: 16 residues. Germline V gene data show CDR1 as SEHNR and CDR2 as FQNEAQ (reference sequence). The CDR3, as DNA: TGTGCCAGCAGCTTCAAGGTACAGGGAAACAATCAGCCCCAGCATTTT. This sequence encodes CASSFKVQGNNQPQHF.

The rearrangement joins TRBV29-1 to TRBJ1-2; no reliable D call. The germline CDR1 and CDR2 sequences are SQVTM and ANQGSEA. The length of the CDR3 is 10 residues. Trimming stripped 7 bases from V and 7 bases from J, with 10 bases between. This CDR3 is CSAERTGYTF. The CDR3, as DNA: TGCAGCGCGGAGAGGACTGGCTACACCTTC.

This clonotype has just a few counts. The chain joins TRBV28 to TRBJ2-2, with 13 bases that match TRBD2. This CDR3 region has 16 residues. Trimming removed 8 bases from V and 5 bases from J; junction bases left unmatched: 8. Germline V CDR1 and CDR2: MDHEN, SYDVKM. The CDR3 region has the DNA TGTGCCAGCCGTTATGGGACTAGCGGGGTTACCGGGGAGCTGTTTTTT. Its translation is CASRYGTSGVTGELFF. The full variable domain, in which reference TRBV28 and TRBJ2-2 provide the parts outside the CDR3, is DVKVTQSSRYLVKRTGEKVFLECVQDMDHENMFWYRQDPGLGLRLIYFSYDVKMKEKGDIPEGYSVSREKKERFSLILESASTNQTSMYLCASRYGTSGVTGELFFGEGSRLTVL.

This clonotype occurred many times. The genes are TRBV18 and TRBJ1-5; D remains unclear. Germline CDR1 and CDR2: KGHSH and LQKENI. V was pared by 3 bases and J by 1 base, with 16 bases between. CDR3 length equals 17 residues. The CDR3 DNA reads as TGTGCCAGCTCACCTGGCCTGGGCGGTTACAGCAATCAGCCCCAGCATTTT. It translates to CASSPGLGGYSNQPQHF.

This clonotype came up many times. The V gene is TRBV18, the J gene TRBJ2-7; D uncertain. The germline gives CDR1 KGHSH, CDR2 LQKENI. Trimming stripped 10 bases from V and 4 bases from J, with 2 bases between. This CDR3 has 8 amino acids. The CDR3 region is CATYEQYF. The CDR3 DNA sequence: TGTGCCACTTACGAGCAGTACTTC.

This clonotype was counted a few times. The gene calls are TRBV20-1 and TRBJ1-5; D call uncertain. Germline assignment: CDR1 DFQATT and CDR2 SNEGSKA (reference sequence). The CDR3 is 13 amino acids. Trimming took 3 bases from V and 3 from J, leaving 9 bases between them. As DNA, the CDR3 is TGCAGTGCTAGGGCGGGGATCAATCAGCCCCAGCATTTT. This gives the protein CSARAGINQPQHF.

The sample holds many counts of this clonotype. V and J are TRBV7-9 and TRBJ2-3; 12 positions agree with TRBD2. The CDR3 has 16 residues. V dropped 4 bases and J dropped 4; count of bases not matched to a gene: 6. Per germline, CDR1 SEHNR and CDR2 FQNEAQ (reference sequence). CDR3 nucleotides: TGTGCCAGCAGCTCCCTAGCGGGAGGGCCGTCAGATACGCAGTATTTT. As protein: CASSSLAGGPSDTQYF.

About this clonotype: This could be a read error, since a much larger clone is one nucleotide away. The V and J genes are TRBV18 and TRBJ2-1; D is unclear. Germline values: CDR1 KGHSH, CDR2 LQKENI. The CDR3 extends over 13 amino acids. The V gene lost 2 bases and the J gene lost 5 bases, with 7 bases spanning the gap. CDR3 sequence: CASSPGLDNEQFF. Written as DNA, the CDR3 is TGTGCCAGCTCACCAGGGTTGGACAATGAGCAGTTCTTC.

The chain employs TRBV11-2 and TRBJ2-7, with TRBD2 matching over 7 bases. Germline V gene data show CDR1 as SGHAT and CDR2 as FQNNGV. This CDR3 has 13 residues. J gave up 4 bases and V 8 bases, and 8 bases lay outside the gene matches. The CDR3 sequence: CASGRGGTYEQYF. CDR3 sequence (DNA): TGTGCCAGCGGGAGGGGCGGGACTTACGAGCAGTACTTC. The full variable domain, its missing parts supplied by reference TRBV11-2 and TRBJ2-7, is EAGVAQSPRYKIIEKRQSVAFWCNPISGHATLYWYQQILGQGPKLLIQFQNNGVVDDSQLPKDRFSAERLKGVDSTLKIQPAKLEDSAVYLCASGRGGTYEQYFGPGTRLTVT.

J is TRBJ2-1 and V is TRBV7-2, with a tentative D call TRBD1 (6 bases). V shed 5 bases and J shed 9 bases, with 14 bases lying between them. Germline V gene sequence: CDR1 SGHTA, CDR2 FQGNSA. This CDR3 is built from 13 residues. In nucleotides, the CDR3 is TGTGCCAGCAGCATCACAGGGCACCCTGAGCAGTTCTTC. This translates into CASSITGHPEQFF.

The table lists this clonotype with a few counts. This chain uses TRBV4-3 with TRBJ2-2; D is perhaps TRBD2 (6 bases). Per germline, CDR1 LGHNA and CDR2 YSLEER. V shed 4 bases and J shed 1 base, with 10 bases lying between them. The CDR3 loop spans 15 amino acids. The CDR3 loop reads CASSPRDWNTGELFF. In nucleotides, the CDR3 is TGCGCCAGCAGCCCCCGGGACTGGAACACCGGGGAGCTGTTTTTT.

This clonotype has ten or more counts. The chain uses TRBV27 and TRBJ1-1; 7 bases align to TRBD1. There are 13 residues in the CDR3. The ends lost 5 bases at V and 11 bases at J; junction bases unmatched: 11. Germline CDR1 and CDR2: MNHEY and SMNVEV (reference sequence). CDR3 in DNA: TGTGCCAGCAGTCGAGGGTTACAGGGGCAGGCTTTCTTT. It translates to CASSRGLQGQAFF.

A note on this clonotype: This could be a read error, since a much larger clone is one nucleotide away. In DNA form, the CDR3 reads TGCAGTGCTAGTCGCGGGACAGTGAATTCACCCCTCCACTTT. The encoded protein is CSASRGTVNSPLHF. The chain links TRBV20-1 to TRBJ1-6; TRBD1 agrees at 7 bases. V was pared by 3 bases and J by 7 bases, with 6 bases of the junction left unmatched. CDR1 is DFQATT, CDR2 SNEGSKA, per germline (reference sequence). This CDR3 comprises 14 residues.

The table lists this clonotype with many counts. The chain uses TRBV18 and TRBJ2-1; 9 nucleotides agree with TRBD2. Per the germline V gene, CDR1 is KGHSH and CDR2 is LQKENI. The junction had 5 bases not matched to a gene; V was cut back by 4 bases and J by 4 bases. This CDR3 comprises 15 residues. CDR3 in amino acids: CASSQTSGKYNEQFF. The CDR3 DNA reads TGTGCCAGCTCACAGACTAGCGGAAAATACAATGAGCAGTTCTTC.

The CDR3 bases are TGTGCCGTCGGCCAAGGTAAAGGGGATACGCAGTATTTT. As protein: CAVGQGKGDTQYF. The gene calls are TRBV27 and TRBJ2-3; no firm D call. There are 13 residues in the CDR3. The V and J ends lost 11 bases and 6 bases respectively, with 18 bases between them. Germline CDR1 MNHEY, CDR2 SMNVEV (reference sequence).

The J gene is TRBJ2-7, the V gene TRBV5-1; D might be TRBD1 (6 bases). In germline, CDR1 is SGHRS, CDR2 YFSETQ. CDR3 length: 13 residues. V dropped 4 bases and J dropped 4 bases, with 12 bases sitting between them. Here the CDR3 reads CASSRQVGYEQYF. The CDR3 coding sequence is TGCGCCAGCAGCCGACAGGTTGGATACGAGCAGTACTTC.

Notes on this clonotype: A much larger clonotype is one base distant, so this may be a read error. The V call is TRBV2, the J call TRBJ1-2; no clear D. With 5 bases removed from V and 6 bases from J, the gap between germline ends came to 13 bases. Germline lookup yields CDR1 SNHLY and CDR2 FYNNEI. The CDR3 has 13 residues. CDR3 nucleotide sequence: TGTGCCAGCAGTATGTCAGGAACGGATGGCTACACCTTC. Translating it yields CASSMSGTDGYTF.

This clonotype was observed many times. This chain links TRBV20-1 with TRBJ2-1; 13 bases are a match to TRBD2. Germline CDR1 reads DFQATT; CDR2 reads SNEGSKA (reference sequence). The CDR3 length is 14 residues. With V trimmed by 5 bases and J by 12 bases, 10 bases remained unmatched. This CDR3 is CSASGTSGDLGQFF. DNA of the CDR3: TGCAGTGCTTCAGGGACTAGCGGGGACCTGGGGCAGTTCTTC.

The sample holds many counts of this clonotype. The rearrangement uses TRBV6-5 and TRBJ1-6; D is undetermined. This CDR3 has 13 amino acids. V lost 8 bases and J lost 5, with 10 bases in between. The germline V gene encodes CDR1 MNHEY and CDR2 SVGAGI. For the CDR3, the DNA is TGTGCCAGCTGCAATTCCGATAATTCACCCCTCCACTTT. Its translation: CASCNSDNSPLHF.